The 3 T cell receptor beta chains below come from one sample, sequenced in a study of T cell clonality in common variable immunodeficiency. Here immunoSEQ multiplex PCR was the method, and the copy in TCRdb shows in-frame clones only, minus some. This repertoire lists approximately 44,000 clones without singletons; over 9.5% sits in the top ten. Sample: peripheral blood mononuclear cells. These receptors all stem from a person between 18 and 75 years old in good health.

This clone appeared many times. The CDR3 end falls 3 residues outside the read, so it is completed with the germline J gene. V usage is TRBV5-1 and J usage is TRBJ1-1; 11 bases map to TRBD1. In germline, CDR1 is SGHRS, CDR2 YFSETQ. This CDR3 comprises 15 residues. Losses at the gene ends were 4 bases for V and 4 bases for J; bases not matched to a gene: 6. The CDR3: CASSTGQGAGTEAFF. The CDR3 bases that were read are TGCGCCAGCAGCACCGGACAGGGGGCCGGCACTGAA.

This clone was observed at least ten times. Read data end 3 residues before the CDR3 end; the end is taken from the germline J gene. V is TRBV19 and J is TRBJ2-7, with 9 bases aligning to TRBD1. With V trimmed by 4 bases and J by 5 bases, 6 bases remained unmatched. CDR3 length equals 14 residues. The germline V gene has CDR1 LNHDA and CDR2 SQIVND (reference sequence). The DNA read from the CDR3 is TGTGCCAGTAGTAAAGGGACAGGGACCCACGAG. It codes for CASSKGTGTHE. The complete CDR3 protein is CASSKGTGTHEQYF.

This clone was counted many times. The read stops 3 residues short of the end of the CDR3; the missing end is completed from the germline J gene. V is TRBV5-1 and J is TRBJ2-1; D gene unclear. With 4 bases removed from V and 8 bases from J, the gap between germline ends came to 13 bases. From germline, CDR1 is SGHRS and CDR2 YFSETQ. CDR3 length: 13 residues. CDR3 sequence: CASSGTSGYEQFF. The sequenced part of the CDR3 DNA is TGCGCCAGCAGCGGTACCTCCGGGTATGAG.